This TCR beta chain was retrieved from a study of shared clonotypes between healthy human individuals. Findings and caveats of the study: Roughly 5% of naive CD4 clonotypes were common to a few donors.

With 0 bases removed from V and 0 bases from J, the gap between germline ends came to 18 bases. There are 18 residues in the CDR3. CDR1 and CDR2 (germline): GTSNPN, SVGIG (reference sequence). On this clone: Its antigen is not known.

In replicate PCRs of sorted subsets, roughly 200 ng DNA, approximately 30,000 T cell genomes, was used. Original analysis: Filtering differed for immunoSEQ, which gave only junction sequences without quality scores. Sequencing was performed with immunoSEQ multiplex PCR; in TCRdb, only in-frame clones are kept and a portion is missing. V and J calls and clone size are those listed in that table; D and trimming were worked out from the DNA. The sample includes 300,000 to 350,000 clones, 70% to 75% of them seen just once. V gene TRBV30 combines with J gene TRBJ1-5, with D possibly being TRBD1 (6 bases). The TCR sequence derives from a man aged 25-40 years in good health. Sequencing used memory CD4+ T cells sorted from blood. Sample subset: CD45RA-negative fraction. The CDR3 bases are TGTGCCTGGAGTGTACGGCAGGGGTCTACGAATAGCAATCAGCCCCAGCATTTT. The encoded protein is CAWSVRQGSTNSNQPQHF. The full variable domain, in which reference TRBV30 and TRBJ1-5 provide the parts outside the CDR3, is SQTIHQWPATLVQPVGSPLSLECTVEGTSNPNLYWYRQAAGRGLQLLFYSVGIGQISSEVPQNLSASRPQDRQFILSSKKLLLSDSGFYLCAWSVRQGSTNSNQPQHFGDGTRLSIL.